This TCR beta chain was captured by sequencing in a study of T cells after yellow fever vaccination. The CDR3 is 16 amino acids. V lost 4 bases to trimming and J lost 4 bases, with 17 bases between them. From germline, CDR1 is SGHRS and CDR2 YFSETQ. This clonotype has at least ten counts. Its antigen is as yet unknown. Study results and caveats: The secondary response showed a weaker magnitude and a faster peak, day 5 versus 15. A limited proportion of clonotypes was detected within both the CD4 and CD8 compartments.

Researchers made TCR cDNA using 5'RACE template switching, and this step added a universal primer site and UMIs. TCRdb re-analysed the 5' RACE reads in MiXCR, keeping a single row per CDR3 protein. The sample consists of around 230,000 distinct CDR3 sequences, 6.7% of them appearing once. The receptor's source is a man in his thirties or forties who received the YFV17D yellow fever vaccine. The sequencing here drew on CD4+ T cells sorted from PBMCs, taken on the day of the yellow fever booster vaccination. The V call is TRBV5-1, the J call TRBJ2-2, with D tentatively TRBD2 (7 bases). Here the CDR3 DNA reads TGCGCCAGCAGCCCCGTTGGGGCGGGGGCCACCGGGGAGCTGTTTTTT. Amino acids: CASSPVGAGATGELFF. Combining the CDR3 with reference TRBV5-1 and TRBJ2-2 gives the whole variable domain KAGVTQTPRYLIKTRGQQVTLSCSPISGHRSVSWYQQTPGQGLQFLFEYFSETQRNKGNFPGRFSGRQFSNSRSEMNVSTLELGDSALYLCASSPVGAGATGELFFGEGSRLTVL.